This TCR beta chain stems from a study of blood T cell repertoires in COVID-19. Sequencing used immunoSEQ multiplex PCR; TCRdb keeps in-frame clones, though not all of them. The sample includes a few hundred thousand clones, 85% to 90% of them seen just once. This CDR3 comprises 14 residues. V was pared by 1 base and J by 4 bases, with 2 bases of the junction left unmatched. Per germline, CDR1 SGHTA and CDR2 FQGNSA. Specimen: peripheral blood. The TCR sequence derives from a man in his 60s with acute or convalescent COVID-19. The genes are TRBV7-2 and TRBJ2-5, with 8 bases that match TRBD1. CDR3 protein: CASSLGTGRETQYF. CDR3 bases: TGTGCCAGCAGCTTAGGGACAGGGAGAGAGACCCAGTACTTC.